The rows below give T cell receptor beta chains drawn from one sample of a study of graft-versus-host responses after intestinal transplantation. TCRdb's copy holds only in-frame clones and misses some; the assay was immunoSEQ multiplex PCR. The table has about 100,000 clones, approximately 84% seen once. For these TCRs, the target antigens are not known. Sequencing used unstimulated CD4+ T cells sorted from spleen or lymph node cells, obtained before transplant. The source of these receptors is a human donor who was the organ donor for an intestinal transplant. The CDR3 runs from the conserved cysteine through the conserved F or W. Each record gives: clone size, D gene, J gene, V gene, CDR3 DNA, CDR3 protein. A D gene is named only where the DNA matches it firmly. Size is stated for part of the rows, as once, few or many counts, or as a class when the clone is expanded.

-	TRBD1	TRBJ2-6	TRBV5-1	TGCGCCAGCAGCCTCGACGGGACAGGGGGCTCTGGGGCCAACGTCCTGACTTTC	CASSLDGTGGSGANVLTF
once	-	TRBJ2-1	TRBV2	TGTGCCAGCTCCACAAGGGTTGGCAATGAGCAGTTCTTC	CASSTRVGNEQFF
-	-	TRBJ1-2	TRBV15	TGTGCCACCAGCCTTGAATTATGGTGTGGAAAGACCTATGGCTACACCTTC	CATSLELWCGKTYGYTF
-	-	TRBJ2-1	TRBV27	TGTGCCAGCAGACCTGACCCGGTTCCCTCCAATGAGCAGTTCTTC	CASRPDPVPSNEQFF
once	-	TRBJ2-1	TRBV2	TGTGCCAGCAGGTCCCTACAGGGAGCTAACTACAATGAGCAGTTCTTC	CASRSLQGANYNEQFF
-	TRBD1	TRBJ1-3	TRBV19	TGTGCCAGTAGTGACAGGGGCTCTGGAAACACCATATATTTT	CASSDRGSGNTIYF
-	-	TRBJ1-5	TRBV7-9	TGTGCCAGCAGCTTAGCGCGCGGGCAGGGGCCGGGGCCCCAGCATTTT	CASSLARGQGPGPQHF
-	TRBD1	TRBJ2-1	TRBV7-2	TGTGCCAGCAGCTCGTTCTTGCCGGGACAGGGGGACCCATCGTTCTTC	CASSSFLPGQGDPSFF
-	-	TRBJ2-2	TRBV7-9	TGTGCCAGCAGCTTAGACAGGGCGGTCACCGGGGAGCTGTTTTTT	CASSLDRAVTGELFF
-	-	TRBJ1-2	TRBV6-1	TGTGCCAGCAGTGAATATATCACAGGCCGCAGGGACAATGGCTACACCTTC	CASSEYITGRRDNGYTF
-	-	TRBJ1-1	TRBV7-2	TGTGCCAGCAGCTTAGTTAAGGGGATGAACACTGAAGCTTTCTTT	CASSLVKGMNTEAFF
once	-	TRBJ2-1	TRBV5-4	TGTGCCAGCAGCCAACGGTATAATGAGCAGTTCTTC	CASSQRYNEQFF
-	TRBD2	TRBJ2-2	TRBV6-5	TGTGCCAGCGCCTGGACTAGCGTCGGGACCGGGGAGCTGTTTTTT	CASAWTSVGTGELFF
few	-	TRBJ2-3	TRBV28	TGTGCCAGCAGCCGAACTAGGGATACGCAGTATTTT	CASSRTRDTQYF
few	TRBD1	TRBJ2-7	TRBV6-6	TGTGCCAGCAGTTCACCGGGACAGGGCTCCTACGAGCAGTACTTC	CASSSPGQGSYEQYF
-	-	TRBJ2-4	TRBV5-1	TGCGCCAGCAGCCTAACGGGACTGAAAGGAATTCAGTACTTC	CASSLTGLKGIQYF
-	TRBD2	TRBJ2-7	TRBV7-2	TGTGCCAGCAGTTCAGTAGCGGGGCCCTCCTACGAGCAGTACTTC	CASSSVAGPSYEQYF
-	-	TRBJ1-2	TRBV9	TGTGCCAGCAGCGTACAAGGATCGGACTATGGCTACACCTTC	CASSVQGSDYGYTF
-	TRBD2	TRBJ2-5	TRBV5-1	TGCGCCAGCAGCATAGAAGGGACTAGCTCGTGGGAGACCCAGTACTTC	CASSIEGTSSWETQYF
-	TRBD2	TRBJ2-1	TRBV7-9	TGTGCCAGCGAAGAGGGACTAGAACGCAATGAGCAGTTCTTC	CASEEGLERNEQFF
-	-	TRBJ2-7	TRBV7-2	TGTGCCAGCAGCTTAGCCCCCCTCTCGTTAGGTGCCTACGAGCAGTACTTC	CASSLAPLSLGAYEQYF
-	TRBD1	TRBJ1-2	TRBV27	TGTGCCAGCAGTTTAAAGCCTCCCTTCCAGGGGGGGACCTATGGCTACACCTTC	CASSLKPPFQGGTYGYTF
once	-	TRBJ1-5	TRBV27	TGTGCCAGCAGTGACATCACAGGGACTAGCAATCAGCCCCAGCATTTT	CASSDITGTSNQPQHF
-	TRBD1	TRBJ1-5	TRBV7-9	TGTGCCAGCAGCTTAGTCGGCACAGGGGGCAACCAGCCCCAGCATTTT	CASSLVGTGGNQPQHF
-	TRBD1	TRBJ1-1	TRBV7-9	TGTGCCAGCTCTGGACAGGGGTTTATAGGAGCTTTCTTT	CASSGQGFIGAFF
-	TRBD2	TRBJ2-5	TRBV5-4	TGTGCCAGCAGCTTGCGTAGTAGCGGGGGGGCACAAGAGACCCAGTACTTC	CASSLRSSGGAQETQYF
-	TRBD1	TRBJ2-2	TRBV7-8	TGTGCCAGCAGCCCTTCGGACAGGTTGAACACCGGGGAGCTGTTTTTT	CASSPSDRLNTGELFF
once	TRBD2	TRBJ2-1	TRBV25-1	TGTGCCAGCAGTGAAGCCAGGACTAGCGGCTACAATGAGCAGTTCTTC	CASSEARTSGYNEQFF
-	-	TRBJ2-3	TRBV9	TGTGCCAGCAGCGAGACCCCTGGTAGCACAGATACGCAGTATTTT	CASSETPGSTDTQYF
-	-	TRBJ1-2	TRBV6-1	TGTGCCAGCACCCCCTTCTTGGGCTATGGCTACACCTTC	CASTPFLGYGYTF
once	-	TRBJ1-2	TRBV30	TGTGCCTTTTCCTACCGGGACAACTATGGCTACACCTTC	CAFSYRDNYGYTF
-	TRBD1	TRBJ2-7	TRBV7-6	TGTGCCAGCAGCTCCATAGTAGGGAGACAGGGATTTTACGAGCAGTACTTC	CASSSIVGRQGFYEQYF
-	TRBD1	TRBJ1-5	TRBV28	TGTGCCAGCAGTTTTGTTGGGACAGGGGGAGGTCAGCCCCAGCATTTT	CASSFVGTGGGQPQHF
-	TRBD1	TRBJ2-7	TRBV28	TGTGCCAGCAGCCGGGACAGGGCGGGGTTATACGAGCAGTACTTC	CASSRDRAGLYEQYF
-	TRBD1	TRBJ2-5	TRBV5-1	TGCGCCAGCAGCGGGTCGGGACAGTGGGAGACCCAGTACTTC	CASSGSGQWETQYF
-	TRBD1	TRBJ1-1	TRBV18	TGTGCCAGCCTCGGACAGGGATTCGATGAAGCTTTCTTT	CASLGQGFDEAFF
-	-	TRBJ2-7	TRBV5-1	TGCGCCAGCAGCCCGAGACCCCCGAACTCCTACGAGCAGTACTTC	CASSPRPPNSYEQYF
once	-	TRBJ1-5	TRBV27	TGTGCCAGCAGTTTACGGGGAACAAATCAGCCCCAGCATTTT	CASSLRGTNQPQHF
-	-	TRBJ1-5	TRBV9	TGTGCCAGCAGCGCAGGAGTTAGCAATCAGCCCCAGCATTTT	CASSAGVSNQPQHF
-	TRBD1	TRBJ1-2	TRBV14	TGTGCCAGCAGCCAGTGGACAGGGGCCCTGTACACCTTC	CASSQWTGALYTF
-	-	TRBJ1-5	TRBV18	TGTGCCAGCTCACCATTCGAGAACCAGCCCCAGCATTTT	CASSPFENQPQHF
once	-	TRBJ2-5	TRBV20-1	TGCAGTGCTGTACCCGAAGAGACCCAGTACTTC	CSAVPEETQYF
-	-	TRBJ1-1	TRBV5-1	TGCGCCAGCAGCTTGGCCTCCCTCAGTCCCACTGAAGCTTTCTTT	CASSLASLSPTEAFF
-	TRBD1	TRBJ1-1	TRBV28	TGTGCCAGCGGGGATAAGGTAGACAGGGGCTTT	CASGDKVDRGF
once	-	TRBJ1-1	TRBV5-1	TGCGCCAGCAGCGTCGGGAACACTGAAGCTTTCTTT	CASSVGNTEAFF
-	-	TRBJ1-4	TRBV9	TGTGCCAGCAGCGTAGCCGGGGCAACTAATGAAAAACTGTTTTTT	CASSVAGATNEKLFF
few	TRBD1	TRBJ2-7	TRBV6-5	TGTGCCAGCAGTTACCGCGGACAGGGTTTCTACGAGCAGTACTTC	CASSYRGQGFYEQYF
-	-	TRBJ1-2	TRBV14	TGTGCCAGCAGCCAAGACCCACCATGGGGCTACACCTTC	CASSQDPPWGYTF
-	-	TRBJ1-4	TRBV5-1	TGCGCCAGCAGCTTGGAACCCGGGACCCTAACGAGGAAACTGTTTTTT	CASSLEPGTLTRKLFF
-	-	TRBJ2-3	TRBV6-4	TGTGCCAGCACAATAAGATCCCCCGTTGATACGCAGTATTTT	CASTIRSPVDTQYF